The present T cell receptor (beta chain) was sequenced within a study of PD-1 blockade in mismatch repair-deficient tumors. The protocol was immunoSEQ multiplex PCR, while the TCRdb copy is restricted to in-frame clones and leaves out a portion. The repertoire holds 120,000 or so clones, more than 70% seen once, with 10% to 15% in the top ten. Germline lookup yields CDR1 SGHDT and CDR2 YYEEEE. The CDR3 sequence is 13 residues long. Trimming removed 3 bases from V and 1 base from J, with 7 bases in between. This TCR was recovered from an adult with mismatch repair-deficient cancer. This chain uses TRBV5-6 with TRBJ1-1; D ambiguous. This specimen consisted of peripheral blood, obtained approximately 72 weeks after starting pembrolizumab. The CDR3 is CASSSLGNTEAFF. The CDR3, as DNA: TGTGCCAGCAGCTCACTGGGGAACACTGAAGCTTTCTTT.